This is a list of T cell receptor beta chains from one sample in a study of blood T cell repertoires in COVID-19. The data were produced by immunoSEQ multiplex PCR, yet TCRdb's version contains in-frame clones alone and is incomplete. The sample includes about 380,000 clones, around 85% of them seen just once. The sample was peripheral blood. The receptors were gathered from a woman aged 18 to 35 with acute or convalescent COVID-19. Each CDR3 is given with its conserved first and last residue.

j_gene | v_gene | CDR3aa
TRBJ2-7 | TRBV10-3 | CAISGGTYEQYF
TRBJ1-2 | TRBV19 | CASSIRRGDRDYGYTF
TRBJ1-2 | TRBV5-6 | CASSSPWGFQNGYTF
TRBJ2-1 | TRBV6-5 | CASSYRAGRRNEQFF
TRBJ1-1 | TRBV7-9 | CASSLAGQPLNTEAFF
TRBJ1-4 | TRBV29-1 | CSVVDGSNEKLFF
TRBJ1-4 | TRBV20-1 | CSASSRGGEKLFF
TRBJ2-2 | TRBV19 | CASIAGGKSTGELFF
TRBJ2-7 | TRBV19 | CAAAAGTGDYEQYF
TRBJ2-1 | TRBV27 | CASLGDAYNEQFF
TRBJ1-1 | TRBV6-1 | CASSDPGTGGTEAFF
TRBJ1-1 | TRBV25-1 | CASSELGQGDTEAFF
TRBJ1-6 | TRBV7-9 | CASSSTGYSPLHF
TRBJ1-5 | TRBV27 | CASSLKGASNQPQHF
TRBJ1-1 | TRBV4-1 | CASSQGATGNTEAFF
TRBJ1-2 | TRBV10-1 | CASSESSAGGVDGYTF
TRBJ1-2 | TRBV13 | CASIPARTAFNYGYTF
TRBJ1-3 | TRBV7-9 | CASSFGPLQGGNTIYF
TRBJ2-2 | TRBV28 | CASSLGDTNTGELFF
TRBJ2-3 | TRBV13 | CASTEMGGRDTQYF
TRBJ1-2 | TRBV6-1 | CASSEYQGSSAYGYTF
TRBJ1-2 | TRBV28 | CASSLTWAPANYGYTF
TRBJ1-1 | TRBV21-1 | CASSKSNRDRLNTEAFF
TRBJ2-2 | TRBV12-3/TRBV12-4 | CASSPQRGGELFF
TRBJ2-1 | TRBV20-1 | CSAPQNEQFF
TRBJ2-5 | TRBV2 | CASRGDLTSGEETQYF
TRBJ1-4 | TRBV6-2/TRBV6-3 | CASSSPGQSPNEKLFF
TRBJ2-1 | TRBV5-6 | CASSLEGSQFF
TRBJ1-2 | TRBV5-4 | CASRGTGGDYGYTF
TRBJ1-3 | TRBV5-1 | CASSLIGQGDGNTIYF
TRBJ1-1 | TRBV27 | CASSLSGQGRITEAFF
TRBJ1-3 | TRBV7-2 | CASSLAPGGSGNTIYF
TRBJ2-1 | TRBV5-1 | CASSLVVGGAGLVDEQFF
TRBJ2-3 | TRBV19 | CASHPGAGVDTQYF
TRBJ2-7 | TRBV5-1 | CASSSTGGTYEQYF
TRBJ1-2 | TRBV7-9 | CASSFPLDRIYGYTF
TRBJ2-5 | TRBV5-1 | CASHQTGAGTQYF
TRBJ2-1 | TRBV7-9 | CASSEGTSGGAEEFF
TRBJ2-1 | TRBV4-2 | CASSPARGAGEDNEQFF
TRBJ2-7 | TRBV11-2 | CASSSPPGGSYEQYF
TRBJ2-7 | TRBV28 | CASSPGTSASYEQYF
TRBJ1-1 | TRBV4-1 | CASSQETGTGSAFEAFF
TRBJ1-1 | TRBV5-1 | CASSPFGQLNTEAFF
TRBJ1-5 | TRBV12-5 | CASGLAFEFGDQPQHF
TRBJ2-7 | TRBV28 | CASSLNLRGEQYF
TRBJ1-1 | TRBV14 | CASSLTLRDTEAFF
TRBJ1-2 | TRBV15 | CATSAHSTGVYGYTF
TRBJ1-2 | TRBV19 | CASIEGVAYGYTF
TRBJ1-4 | TRBV5-1 | CASSPRDGEKLFF
TRBJ2-7 | TRBV7-9 | CASSSPLSDRAHEQYF
TRBJ2-1 | TRBV6-6 | CASSSMRGGQYEQFF
TRBJ1-5 | TRBV19 | CASSIGGLQPQHF
TRBJ2-5 | TRBV7-9 | CASSLGTSAETQYF
TRBJ1-4 | TRBV30 | CAWSVGTAAGEKLFF
TRBJ1-6 | TRBV30 | CAWSVPGVDSPLHF